This T cell receptor (beta chain) derives from a study of memory CD4+ T cells and cytomegalovirus serostatus. For the study at large: Donors were healthy Belgian adults, several CMV seropositive and around 23 seronegative.

Single viable CD3+CD4+CD8-CD45RO+ cells were sorted as the memory CD4+ T cells. Total CD4+ T cells were enriched by CD4 positive selection. The V segment lost 6 bases and the J segment 6 bases; nucleotides outside the gene matches: 4. The CDR3 sequence is 13 residues long. The germline V gene has CDR1 SNHLY and CDR2 FYNNEI. Produced via immunoSEQ multiplex PCR; TCRdb's table is partial and in-frame only. The table has approximately 50,000 clones, around 82% seen once. The receptor was isolated from an adult in good health and CMV-seronegative. Sequencing was done on a sample of memory CD4+ T cells from blood. The V gene is TRBV2, the J gene TRBJ1-2; 10 bases align to TRBD1. CDR3 in DNA: TGTGCCAGCAGGGGGGGACAGGGGAATGGCTACACCTTC. It yields the protein CASRGGQGNGYTF. Full variable domain (missing parts from reference TRBV2 and TRBJ1-2): EPEVTQTPSHQVTQMGQEVILRCVPISNHLYFYWYRQILGQKVEFLVSFYNNEISEKSEIFDDQFSVERPDGSNFTLKIRSTKLEDSAMYFCASRGGQGNGYTFGSGTRLTVV.